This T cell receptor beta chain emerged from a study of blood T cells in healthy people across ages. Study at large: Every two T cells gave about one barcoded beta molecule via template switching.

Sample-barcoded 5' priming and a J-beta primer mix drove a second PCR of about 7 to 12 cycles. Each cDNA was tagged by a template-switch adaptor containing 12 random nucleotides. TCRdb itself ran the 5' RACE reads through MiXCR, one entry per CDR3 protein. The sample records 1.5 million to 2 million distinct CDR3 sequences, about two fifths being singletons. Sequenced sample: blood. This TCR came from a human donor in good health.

The CDR3 DNA is TGTGCCAGCAGTTACTCGACTTTGGGTCTTCAAGAGACCCAGTACTTC. Translated, it gives CASSYSTLGLQETQYF. V and J are TRBV6-6 and TRBJ2-5; D is undetermined. Germline V lookup: CDR1 MNHNY, CDR2 SVGAGI (reference sequence). V lost 0 bases, J lost 2 bases, and 13 bases lay in between. This CDR3 contains 16 residues.